Below, 10 T cell receptor beta chains from the same sample are listed, as sequenced in a study of T-cell memory formation after mild COVID-19. TCRdb analysed the 5' RACE reads with MiXCR anew, one entry per CDR3 protein. The sample holds 550,000 to 600,000 distinct CDR3 sequences, 15% to 20% seen once. Sequenced: PBMCs or a T cell subset sorted from them (not recorded which). The source of these receptors is an adult woman who had mild COVID-19 (a few samples of this study predate the infection). Cell type and time point are not known.

This clonotype was seen more than once but under ten times. The chain is built from TRBV6-2 or TRBV6-3 and TRBJ1-1; TRBD1 matches 7 bases. The CDR3 consists of 15 residues. Losses at the gene ends were 8 bases for V and 5 bases for J; bases not matched to a gene: 14. Germline V gene data show CDR1 as MNHEY and CDR2 as SVGEGT. The CDR3, as DNA: TGTGCCAGCTGGGGCGGCCGACAGGGAGGTACTGAAGCTTTCTTT. Translating gives CASWGGRQGGTEAFF.

The V call is TRBV24-1, the J call TRBJ2-1, with D possibly matching TRBD1 (6 bases). CDR3 size: 15 residues. Trimming pared 3 bases from V and 3 bases from J, leaving 11 bases between. Germline V gene sequence: CDR1 KGHDR, CDR2 SFDVKD. CDR3 nucleotides: TGTGCCACCAGTGATGGAGGACAGAGCTACAATGAGCAGTTCTTC. It codes for CATSDGGQSYNEQFF.

This clonotype was seen only a few times. The J gene is TRBJ2-4, the V gene TRBV5-1; TRBD2 matches at 11 bases. V gave up 4 bases and J gave up 6 bases; unmatched junction bases: 3. CDR3 size: 14 residues. Germline loops: CDR1 SGHRS, CDR2 YFSETQ. In DNA, the CDR3 is TGCGCCAGCAGCCCGGGACTAGCGGTAAACATTCAGTACTTC. Translation gives CASSPGLAVNIQYF. Drawing the rest from reference TRBV5-1 and TRBJ2-4, the complete variable domain is KAGVTQTPRYLIKTRGQQVTLSCSPISGHRSVSWYQQTPGQGLQFLFEYFSETQRNKGNFPGRFSGRQFSNSRSEMNVSTLELGDSALYLCASSPGLAVNIQYFGAGTRLSVL.

This sequence joins TRBV5-1 and TRBJ1-4; D not resolved. V lost 0 bases to trimming and J lost 4 bases, with 10 bases between them. CDR3 length: 15 amino acids. CDR1 and CDR2 (germline): SGHRS, YFSETQ. This CDR3 reads CASSLAAEINEKLFF. DNA for the CDR3: TGCGCCAGCAGCTTGGCCGCAGAAATTAATGAAAAACTGTTTTTT.

On this clonotype itself: At one of its ends the junction is not consistent with the germline gene, which may arise from a read error. The rearrangement uses TRBV5-1 and TRBJ2-1; no definite D call. The V gene's germline CDR1 is SGHRS and CDR2 YFSETQ. This CDR3 spans 13 amino acids. The CDR3 region has the DNA TGCGCCGGCAGCTTGGCTTCCTACAATGAGCAGTTCTTC. The encoded protein is CAGSLASYNEQFF.

This clonotype has just one count. The chain employs TRBV25-1 and TRBJ1-2; maybe TRBD1 (5 bases). The V gene's germline CDR1 is MGHDK and CDR2 SYGVNS. This CDR3 comprises 14 residues. Between the trimmed V and J ends, which lost 4 bases and 4 bases, there was a span of 13 bases. The CDR3 DNA reads TGTGCCAGCAGTGTTACAGGAGTAGGCTATGGCTACACCTTC. Encoded protein: CASSVTGVGYGYTF.

This clonotype occurred a few times. The chain carries TRBV4-3 and TRBJ2-7; TRBD1 is a possible D gene (6 bases). This CDR3 region has 16 residues. The germline V and J ends were trimmed by 4 bases and 4 bases, with 20 bases remaining between them. CDR1 LGHNA and CDR2 YSLEER come from the germline V gene. CDR3 residues: CASSPQGWGGMYEQYF. CDR3 coding DNA: TGCGCCAGCAGCCCGCAGGGGTGGGGTGGGATGTACGAGCAGTACTTC.

The rearrangement uses TRBV12-3 or TRBV12-4 and TRBJ1-4, with 11 bases identical to TRBD1. Germline trimming cut 6 bases from V and 8 bases from J; bases unmatched to any gene: 5. The length of the CDR3 is 14 residues. In DNA, the CDR3 is TGTGCCAGCAGCCCGGGACAGGGGGACGAAAAACTGTTTTTT. Translation: CASSPGQGDEKLFF.

The CDR3 loop is CASSPGLTTSTDTQYF. CDR3 bases: TGCGCCAGCAGCCCCGGTCTGACCACTAGCACAGATACGCAGTATTTT. The genes are TRBV5-1 and TRBJ2-3; no definite D call. CDR3 length: 16 residues. Germline lookup yields CDR1 SGHRS and CDR2 YFSETQ. V was clipped by 4 bases and J by 0 bases, with 15 bases between them.

This clonotype appeared a few times. The V gene is TRBV4-2, the J gene TRBJ2-1, with D possibly being TRBD1 (6 bases). Germline assignment: CDR1 LGHNA and CDR2 YNFKEQ. V was pared by 1 base and J by 10 bases, with 8 bases between. This CDR3 spans 12 amino acids. The CDR3 DNA sequence: TGTGCCAGCAGCCAAGTAGGGACAGAGCAGTTCTTC. Translating it yields CASSQVGTEQFF.